This TCR beta chain emerged from a study of blood T cell repertoires in COVID-19 (TCRdb year 2020). A note on the overall study: Collaborator samples came from the United States, Italy and Spain and covered acute and convalescent phases of COVID-19. The material from the prospective study consisted of cDNA or gDNA derived from T cells, B-cell-depleted T cells, or PBMCs. Subjects who had been exposed to COVID-19, were actively infected with it, or had recovered from it provided the deeply sampled blood TCRbeta repertoires that made up the dataset. The repertoires were released in a freely available public database intended as a resource for research on the immune response to SARS-CoV-2. The samples were drawn from the first 160 participants of the ongoing ImmuneRACE study and from some 1,300 subjects provided by 6 global collaborators. The sample metadata nearly always contained a de-identified subject ID, COVID-19 status, age in years and sex. HLA class I and class II types, where available, came from metadata supplied by the sample provider rather than from assay-based typing.

The CDR3 covers 12 residues, taking in both the cysteine and the phenylalanine. Only the CDR3 region is kept as DNA, spanning 36 bases read in frame from base 1. V loses 1 base of germline sequence and J loses 7 bases, and the interval between the two ends is 8 bases. From the germline V gene (reference sequence), CDR1 is SEHNR and CDR2 is FQNEAQ. In Seattle, one collaborating source enrolled patients while the infection was active and tracked those patients longitudinally over the course of disease. Collaborating institutions collected whole blood in K2EDTA tubes following their own protocols. For TCRbeta analysis, collaborator samples were shipped as frozen whole blood, as isolated PBMCs, or as DNA extracted from either sample type. General findings and caveats noted by the study authors: How much clinical and demographic metadata was included differed by source and by participant, and the metadata was provided uncurated.

TCRbeta CDR3 regions were amplified from genomic DNA by means of the immunoSEQ Assay, a bias-controlled multiplex PCR. From the authors' description of their analysis: Nucleated cell counts per sample were estimated from amplification of reference gene primers within the assay. To quantify the absolute abundance of each unique TCRbeta CDR3 rearrangement, sequence reads were collapsed and filtered. Productive Simpson clonality was computed per sample as the square root of Simpson's diversity index over productive rearrangements. TCRdb took this table from immuneACCESS and kept in-frame rearrangements with V and J called. Such tables lack part of the clones; where checked against another copy, unresolved V genes explain under half of the gap, and the rest is unexplained. V and J calls plus clone size are reproduced from that table; the DNA served to infer D and trimming. The sample yields a few hundred thousand clones; 86% were counted once. The ten most abundant clones make up roughly 10% of the sample.

Turning to this clone: The antigen it binds to is not known. Nothing much larger sits one base from this clone, and base qualities are not available.

Sequencing was done on a sample of peripheral blood. This receptor was obtained from a woman aged 45 to 65 with COVID-19, enrolled during active disease. The rearranged chain carries TRBV7-9 and TRBJ2-7; the D segment could be TRBD1, given 6 matching bases. The DNA sequence is given as TGTGCCAGCAGCTTAGGGGGGCAGGAGCAGTACTTC. It specifies CASSLGGQEQYF. Extended through the reference TRBV7-9 and TRBJ2-7 proteins, this CDR3 yields the full variable domain: DTGVSQNPRHKITKRGQNVTFRCDPISEHNRLYWYRQTLGQGPEFLTYFQNEAQLEKSRLLSDRFSAERPKGSFSTLEIQRTEQGDSAMYLCASSLGGQEQYFGPGTRLTVT.